Presented here are 20 T cell receptor beta chains from one specimen sequenced in a study of cytomegalovirus exposure and HLA in healthy donors. PCR employed 60 Vbeta and 13 Jbeta primers. Only in-frame clones appear in the TCRdb table, and some are missing; sequencing was by immunoSEQ multiplex PCR. This sample contains about 120,000 clones. Sample: PBMCs. The receptors were gathered from a man aged 40-49 years in good health and CMV-seropositive.

This chain connects TRBV5-5 to TRBJ1-2; TRBD1 might be the D (6 bases). The CDR3 contains 15 residues. Trimming took 4 bases from V and 0 from J, leaving 13 bases between them. The germline gives CDR1 SGHKS, CDR2 YYEKEE (reference sequence). CDR3 nucleotides: TGTGCCAGCAGCCCCCGGGACATCTCTAACTATGGCTACACCTTC. Protein product: CASSPRDISNYGYTF.

The rearrangement joins TRBV10-3 to TRBJ1-5; the D gene is possibly TRBD1 (6 bases). Germline V gene data show CDR1 as ENHRY and CDR2 as SYGVKD. V was trimmed by 10 bases and J by 2 bases, leaving 12 bases between them. The CDR3 runs to 13 residues. The CDR3 protein is CATGDWGNQPQHF. CDR3 DNA sequence: TGTGCCACAGGGGATTGGGGCAATCAGCCCCAGCATTTT.

The V and J genes are TRBV5-6 and TRBJ2-7; tentative D call: TRBD1 (5 bases). The CDR3 spans 15 residues. The V end was cut by 4 bases, the J end by 0 bases, with 14 bases between. Germline V gene sequence: CDR1 SGHDT, CDR2 YYEEEE. DNA for the CDR3: TGTGCCAGCAGCCTACAGGCGACCTTCTCCTACGAGCAGTACTTC. Translation: CASSLQATFSYEQYF.

The chain employs TRBV7-9 and TRBJ2-2; 11 nucleotides agree with TRBD2. The CDR3 is 16 residues long. The V gene's germline CDR1 is SEHNR and CDR2 FQNEAQ (reference sequence). The V segment lost 5 bases and the J segment 3 bases; nucleotides outside the gene matches: 5. Written as DNA, the CDR3 is TGTGCCAGCAGCGTCCCGACTAGCGGGGACACCGGGGAGCTGTTTTTT. Translation: CASSVPTSGDTGELFF.

The rearrangement links TRBV7-3 to TRBJ2-2; D gene unclear. This CDR3 contains 11 residues. Germline V gene data show CDR1 as SGHTA and CDR2 as FQGTGA. V dropped 5 bases and J dropped 7 bases, with 5 bases sitting between them. CDR3 DNA: TGTGCCAGCAGCCCAGGCGGGGAGCTGTTTTTT. Protein: CASSPGGELFF.

The CDR3 loop is CASSLKVQGAWDVGDTQYF. Here the CDR3 DNA reads TGCGCCAGCAGCCTAAAGGTGCAGGGGGCGTGGGATGTAGGAGATACGCAGTATTTT. The chain is built from TRBV5-1 and TRBJ2-3, with 8 bases aligning to TRBD1. CDR1 SGHRS and CDR2 YFSETQ come from the germline V gene. V dropped 4 bases and J dropped 5; count of bases not matched to a gene: 21. This CDR3 is 19 amino acids long.

The chain has TRBV27 and TRBJ1-1; possible D gene TRBD1, 5 bases. This CDR3 has 16 amino acids. Germline CDR1 and CDR2: MNHEY and SMNVEV (reference sequence). V was shortened by 5 bases and J by 3 bases, with 19 bases between the two germline ends. CDR3 sequence (DNA): TGTGCCAGCAGTCCATCCCCGACAGTGGGCTACACTGAAGCTTTCTTT. It specifies CASSPSPTVGYTEAFF.

This sequence joins TRBV5-1 and TRBJ2-1; TRBD2 matches 8 bases. The CDR3 has 16 amino acids. V dropped 0 bases and J dropped 7; count of bases not matched to a gene: 9. Germline V gives CDR1 SGHRS, CDR2 YFSETQ. The CDR3 reads CASSLESGRAGNEQFF. The CDR3 DNA follows: TGCGCCAGCAGCTTGGAATCCGGGAGGGCCGGAAATGAGCAGTTCTTC.

J is TRBJ1-3 and V is TRBV5-6; 7 bases are a match to TRBD1. Germline trimming cut 4 bases from V and 0 bases from J; bases unmatched to any gene: 10. In germline, CDR1 is SGHDT, CDR2 YYEEEE. This CDR3 has 17 amino acids. CDR3 protein: CASSRPRGQSSGNTIYF. CDR3 DNA sequence: TGTGCCAGCAGCCGCCCTCGGGGACAGAGCTCTGGAAACACCATATATTTT.

The genes are TRBV7-6 and TRBJ1-4; D uncertain. There are 15 residues in the CDR3. In germline, CDR1 is SGHVS, CDR2 FNYEAQ. V lost 5 bases to trimming and J lost 0 bases, with 10 bases between them. The CDR3 nucleotides read TGTGCCAGCAGCGCTTCCGGGACAACTAATGAAAAACTGTTTTTT. Translation: CASSASGTTNEKLFF.

The chain uses TRBV27 and TRBJ1-4, with D unclear. With 3 bases removed from V and 10 bases from J, the gap between germline ends came to 15 bases. CDR3 length: 14 residues. Germline assignment: CDR1 MNHEY and CDR2 SMNVEV (reference sequence). DNA for the CDR3: TGTGCCAGCAGTTTCTTGGAGTACCCAAGAAAACTGTTTTTT. This gives the protein CASSFLEYPRKLFF. The whole variable domain, remainder taken from reference TRBV27 and TRBJ1-4, is EAQVTQNPRYLITVTGKKLTVTCSQNMNHEYMSWYRQDPGLGLRQIYYSMNVEVTDKGDVPEGYKVSRKEKRNFPLILESPSPNQTSLYFCASSFLEYPRKLFFGSGTQLSVL.

The chain combines TRBV29-1 with TRBJ1-2, with D possibly matching TRBD1 (6 bases). The CDR3 consists of 14 residues. Germline V gene data show CDR1 as SQVTM and CDR2 as ANQGSEA. V was trimmed by 6 bases and J by 3 bases, leaving 17 bases between them. This CDR3 reads CSVGTSHRDYGYTF. CDR3 nucleotide sequence: TGCAGCGTAGGGACATCCCACAGGGACTATGGCTACACCTTC.

The rearrangement links TRBV25-1 to TRBJ2-3; 8 positions match TRBD2. Germline lookup yields CDR1 MGHDK and CDR2 SYGVNS. V lost 4 bases, J lost 4 bases, and 7 bases stayed unmatched. The CDR3 has 15 residues. The CDR3 here is CASSAPGGRADTQYF. Here the CDR3 DNA reads TGTGCCAGCAGTGCCCCGGGAGGGAGGGCAGATACGCAGTATTTT.

V is TRBV6-5 and J is TRBJ2-1; D is possibly TRBD2 (6 bases). The germline gives CDR1 MNHEY, CDR2 SVGAGI. Trimming cost V 4 bases and J 8 bases, with 15 bases left between them. The CDR3 has 14 residues. The CDR3 region is CASSSSGVSYEQFF. The DNA of the CDR3 is TGTGCCAGCAGTTCGTCGGGAGTGAGTTATGAGCAGTTCTTC.

V gene TRBV7-9 combines with J gene TRBJ2-1; D is undetermined. Germline V CDR1 and CDR2: SEHNR, FQNEAQ (reference sequence). Trimming stripped 6 bases from V and 6 bases from J, with 9 bases between. This CDR3 spans 12 amino acids. The DNA of the CDR3 is TGTGCCAGCAGTCGTATCCCCAATGAGCAGTTCTTC. Amino acid sequence: CASSRIPNEQFF.

The chain employs TRBV6-5 and TRBJ2-7; D possibly corresponds to TRBD2 (6 bases). The germline V gene encodes CDR1 MNHEY and CDR2 SVGAGI. Trimming took off 4 bases at V and 1 base at J, with 14 bases between the two ends. This CDR3 comprises 15 residues. Written as DNA, the CDR3 is TGTGCCAGCAGTTCCCCCGGGAGAGGGTCCTACGAGCAGTACTTC. It yields the protein CASSSPGRGSYEQYF.

The chain employs TRBV5-6 and TRBJ2-7, with 13 bases identical to TRBD2. This CDR3 is built from 17 residues. V was clipped by 4 bases and J by 3 bases; unmatched bases: 10. Per germline, CDR1 SGHDT and CDR2 YYEEEE. The CDR3 DNA is TGTGCCAGCAGCCCCGGGACTAGCGGGACCCAGATCTACGAGCAGTACTTC. It codes for CASSPGTSGTQIYEQYF.

The chain combines TRBV11-3 with TRBJ2-7; perhaps TRBD1 as D (6 bases). V gave up 4 bases and J gave up 6 bases, with 10 bases separating them. This CDR3 spans 12 amino acids. Germline lookup yields CDR1 SGHNT and CDR2 YENEEA. In nucleotides, the CDR3 is TGTGCCAGCAGCTCACAACAGGGCGAGCAGTACTTC. Protein product: CASSSQQGEQYF.

The chain joins TRBV19 to TRBJ2-3, with 9 bases matching TRBD2. V shed 8 bases and J 1 base; nucleotides not matched to a gene: 4. The CDR3 length is 14 residues. The V gene's germline CDR1 is LNHDA and CDR2 SQIVND (reference sequence). CDR3 sequence: CASCVAGGTDTQYF. For the CDR3, the DNA is TGTGCCAGTTGCGTAGCGGGGGGCACAGATACGCAGTATTTT. The complete variable domain, with remaining parts taken from reference TRBV19 and TRBJ2-3, reads DGGITQSPKYLFRKEGQNVTLSCEQNLNHDAMYWYRQDPGQGLRLIYYSQIVNDFQKGDIAEGYSVSREKKESFPLTVTSAQKNPTAFYLCASCVAGGTDTQYFGPGTRLTVL.

V usage is TRBV7-9 and J usage is TRBJ1-5; TRBD1 matches 8 bases. The germline V gene encodes CDR1 SEHNR and CDR2 FQNEAQ (reference sequence). V dropped 5 bases and J dropped 16; count of bases not matched to a gene: 10. The CDR3 spans 12 residues. The CDR3 nucleotides read TGTGCCAGCAGCCCCATTCAGGGGGCGCCACATTTT. Translating gives CASSPIQGAPHF.